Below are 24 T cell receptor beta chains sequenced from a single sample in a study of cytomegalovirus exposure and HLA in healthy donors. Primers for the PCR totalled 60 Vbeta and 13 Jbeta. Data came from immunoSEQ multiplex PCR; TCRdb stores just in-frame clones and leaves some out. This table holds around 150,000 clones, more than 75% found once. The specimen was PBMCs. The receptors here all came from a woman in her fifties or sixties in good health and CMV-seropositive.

CDR3 loop: CASRDINYGYTF. In DNA form, the CDR3 reads TGTGCCAGCCGCGACATTAACTATGGCTACACCTTC. The chain joins TRBV2 to TRBJ1-2; D is undetermined. The germline gives CDR1 SNHLY, CDR2 FYNNEI. V was clipped by 8 bases and J by 1 base, with 8 bases between them. This CDR3 is 12 amino acids long.

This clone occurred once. The CDR3 is CASSQDVQGNYGYTF. The CDR3 nucleotides are TGTGCCAGCAGCCAAGATGTACAGGGAAACTATGGCTACACCTTC. This rearrangement joins TRBV4-2 to TRBJ1-2; tentatively, D is TRBD1 (6 bases). Germline lookup yields CDR1 LGHNA and CDR2 YNFKEQ. The germline V and J ends were trimmed by 0 bases and 2 bases, with 10 bases remaining between them. CDR3 length equals 15 residues.

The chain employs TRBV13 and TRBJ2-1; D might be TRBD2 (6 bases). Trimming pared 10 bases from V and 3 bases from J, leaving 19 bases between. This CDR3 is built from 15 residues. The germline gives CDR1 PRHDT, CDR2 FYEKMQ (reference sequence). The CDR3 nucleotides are TGTGCCACCAAGAAATACCGGGACTTCTACAATGAGCAGTTCTTC. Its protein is CATKKYRDFYNEQFF.

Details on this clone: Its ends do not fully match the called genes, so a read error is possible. The CDR3 loop reads CASSPGTVNEQFF. The DNA of the CDR3 is TGTGCTAGCAGCCCCGGGACAGTCAATGAGCAGTTCTTC. The chain is built from TRBV7-7 and TRBJ2-1; 7 positions agree with TRBD1. The germline gives CDR1 SSHAT, CDR2 FNYEAQ (reference sequence). This CDR3 has 13 residues.

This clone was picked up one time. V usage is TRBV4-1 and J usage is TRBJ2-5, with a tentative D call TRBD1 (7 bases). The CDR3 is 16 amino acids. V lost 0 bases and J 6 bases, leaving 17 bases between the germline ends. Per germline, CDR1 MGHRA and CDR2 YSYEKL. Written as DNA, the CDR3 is TGCGCCAGCAGCCAAGACCGCGGGACAGAGGCGAAGACCCAGTACTTC. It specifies CASSQDRGTEAKTQYF.

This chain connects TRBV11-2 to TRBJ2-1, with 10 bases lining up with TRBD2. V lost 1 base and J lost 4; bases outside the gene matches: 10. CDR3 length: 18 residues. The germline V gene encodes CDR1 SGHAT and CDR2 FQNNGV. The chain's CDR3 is CASSLVGSSGSLYNEQFF. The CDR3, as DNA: TGTGCCAGCAGCTTAGTAGGGTCTAGCGGGAGTCTGTACAATGAGCAGTTCTTC.

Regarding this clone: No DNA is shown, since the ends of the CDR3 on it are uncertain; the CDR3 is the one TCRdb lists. CDR3 region: CASSVGGGTEASF. The rearrangement uses TRBV9 and TRBJ1-1. The CDR3 is made up of 13 amino acids, end residues included. Germline CDR1 and CDR2: SGDLS and YYNGEE.

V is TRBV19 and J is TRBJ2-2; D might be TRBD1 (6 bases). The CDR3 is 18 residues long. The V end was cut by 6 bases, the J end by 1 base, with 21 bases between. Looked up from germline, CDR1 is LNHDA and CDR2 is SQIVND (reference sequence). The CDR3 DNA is TGTGCCAGTAGAAGAAGGGCTGGGACACCTCAGAACACCGGGGAGCTGTTTTTT. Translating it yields CASRRRAGTPQNTGELFF.

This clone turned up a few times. CDR3 sequence: CAGKTGPGVEHHEQFF. In DNA, the CDR3 is TGTGCCGGAAAGACAGGTCCAGGGGTCGAACACCATGAGCAGTTCTTC. The chain carries TRBV2 and TRBJ2-1; maybe TRBD1 (6 bases). The CDR3 sequence is 16 residues long. The V gene's germline CDR1 is SNHLY and CDR2 FYNNEI. V was clipped by 11 bases and J by 8 bases, with 28 bases between them. The whole variable domain, remainder taken from reference TRBV2 and TRBJ2-1, is EPEVTQTPSHQVTQMGQEVILRCVPISNHLYFYWYRQILGQKVEFLVSFYNNEISEKSEIFDDQFSVERPDGSNFTLKIRSTKLEDSAMYFCAGKTGPGVEHHEQFFGPGTRLTVL.

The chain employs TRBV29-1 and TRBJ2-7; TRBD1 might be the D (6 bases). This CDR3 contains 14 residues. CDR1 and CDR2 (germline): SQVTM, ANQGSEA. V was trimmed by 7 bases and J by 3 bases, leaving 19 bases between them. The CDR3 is CSATQTGANYEQYF. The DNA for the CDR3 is TGCAGCGCTACCCAGACAGGCGCCAACTACGAGCAGTACTTC.

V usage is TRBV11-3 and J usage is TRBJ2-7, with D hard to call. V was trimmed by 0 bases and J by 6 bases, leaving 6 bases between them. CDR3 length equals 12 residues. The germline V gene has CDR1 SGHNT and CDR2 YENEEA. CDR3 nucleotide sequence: TGTGCCAGCAGCTTAGACCCCAGCGAGCAGTACTTC. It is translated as CASSLDPSEQYF.

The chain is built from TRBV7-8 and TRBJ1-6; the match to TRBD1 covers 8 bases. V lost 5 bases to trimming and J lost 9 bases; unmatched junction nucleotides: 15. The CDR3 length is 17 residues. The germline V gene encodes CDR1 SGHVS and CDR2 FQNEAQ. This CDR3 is CASSKTGVGRGRSPLHF. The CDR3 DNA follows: TGTGCCAGCAGCAAAACGGGTGTTGGCAGGGGGCGTTCACCCCTCCACTTT.

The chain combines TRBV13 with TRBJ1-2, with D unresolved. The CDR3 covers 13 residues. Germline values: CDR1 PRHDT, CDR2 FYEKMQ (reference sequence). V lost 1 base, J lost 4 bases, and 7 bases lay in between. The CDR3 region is CASSLVRVYGYTF. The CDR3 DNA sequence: TGTGCCAGCAGCTTAGTTCGGGTCTATGGCTACACCTTC.

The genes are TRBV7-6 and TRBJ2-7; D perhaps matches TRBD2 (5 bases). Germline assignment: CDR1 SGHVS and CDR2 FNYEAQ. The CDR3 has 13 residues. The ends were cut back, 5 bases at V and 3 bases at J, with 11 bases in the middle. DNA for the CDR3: TGTGCCAGCAGCCCCGGACTGATCTACGAGCAGTACTTC. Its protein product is CASSPGLIYEQYF.

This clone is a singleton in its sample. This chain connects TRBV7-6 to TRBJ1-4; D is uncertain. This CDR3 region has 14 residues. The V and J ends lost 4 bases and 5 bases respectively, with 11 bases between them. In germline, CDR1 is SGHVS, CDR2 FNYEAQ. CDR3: CASSSPGRNEKLFF. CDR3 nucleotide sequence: TGTGCCAGCAGCTCCCCCGGGAGGAATGAAAAACTGTTTTTT.

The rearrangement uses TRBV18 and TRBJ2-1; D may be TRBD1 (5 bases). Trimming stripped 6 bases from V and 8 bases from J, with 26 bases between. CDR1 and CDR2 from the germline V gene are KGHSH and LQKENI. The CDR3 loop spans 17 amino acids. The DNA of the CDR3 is TGTGCCAGCTCGTCCTCCGTGGGGCCCCGAAGGGCCTATGAGCAGTTCTTC. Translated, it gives CASSSSVGPRRAYEQFF. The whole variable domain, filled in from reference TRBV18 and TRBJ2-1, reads NAGVMQNPRHLVRRRGQEARLRCSPMKGHSHVYWYRQLPEEGLKFMVYLQKENIIDESGMPKERFSAEFPKEGPSILRIQQVVRGDSAAYFCASSSSVGPRRAYEQFFGPGTRLTVL.

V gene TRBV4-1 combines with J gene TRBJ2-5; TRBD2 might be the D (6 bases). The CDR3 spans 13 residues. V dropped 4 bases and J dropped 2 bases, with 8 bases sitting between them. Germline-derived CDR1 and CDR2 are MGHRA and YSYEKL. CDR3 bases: TGCGCCAGCAGCCTAGCGGCACAAGAGACCCAGTACTTC. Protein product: CASSLAAQETQYF.

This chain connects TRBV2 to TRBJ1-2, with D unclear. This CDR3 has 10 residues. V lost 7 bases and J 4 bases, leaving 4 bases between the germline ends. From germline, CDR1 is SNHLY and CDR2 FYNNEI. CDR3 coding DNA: TGTGCCAGCAAGAGCTATGGCTACACCTTC. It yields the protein CASKSYGYTF.

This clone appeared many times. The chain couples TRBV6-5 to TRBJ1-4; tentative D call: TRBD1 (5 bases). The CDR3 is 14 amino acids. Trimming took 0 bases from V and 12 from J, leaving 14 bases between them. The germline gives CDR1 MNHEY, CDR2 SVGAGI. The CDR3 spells CASSYSLGLGELFF. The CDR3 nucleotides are TGTGCCAGCAGTTACTCTTTGGGACTCGGGGAACTGTTTTTT.

CDR3 sequence (DNA): TGTGCCAGCAGCTTAGGGGTCGACAGGATAGGTGAGACCCAGTACTTC. This translates into CASSLGVDRIGETQYF. J is TRBJ2-5 and V is TRBV7-2; TRBD1 is a possible D gene (6 bases). Germline V CDR1 and CDR2: SGHTA, FQGNSA. The CDR3 length is 16 residues. Trimming took 1 base from V and 5 from J, leaving 17 bases between them.

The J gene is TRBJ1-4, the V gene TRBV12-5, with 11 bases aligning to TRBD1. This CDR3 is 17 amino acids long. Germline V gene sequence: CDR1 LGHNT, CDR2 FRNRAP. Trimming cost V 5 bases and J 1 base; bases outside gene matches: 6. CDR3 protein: CASGPGQGARTNEKLFF. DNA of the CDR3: TGTGCTAGTGGTCCCGGACAGGGGGCAAGAACTAATGAAAAACTGTTTTTT.

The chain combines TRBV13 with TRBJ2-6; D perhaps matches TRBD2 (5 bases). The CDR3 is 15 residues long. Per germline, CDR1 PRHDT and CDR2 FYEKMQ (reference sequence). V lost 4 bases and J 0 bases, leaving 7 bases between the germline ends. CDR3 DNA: TGTGCCAGCAGCTCCCGGGGCTCTGGGGCCAACGTCCTGACTTTC. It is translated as CASSSRGSGANVLTF. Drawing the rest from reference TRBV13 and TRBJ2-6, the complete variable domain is AAGVIQSPRHLIKEKRETATLKCYPIPRHDTVYWYQQGPGQDPQFLISFYEKMQSDKGSIPDRFSAQQFSDYHSELNMSSLELGDSALYFCASSSRGSGANVLTFGAGSRLTVL.

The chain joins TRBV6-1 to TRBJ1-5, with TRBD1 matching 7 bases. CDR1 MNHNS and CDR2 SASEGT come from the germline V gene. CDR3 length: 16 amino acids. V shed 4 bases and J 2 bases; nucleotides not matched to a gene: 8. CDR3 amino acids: CASSGWRGLGNQPQHF. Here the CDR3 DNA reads TGTGCCAGCAGTGGATGGAGGGGGCTCGGCAATCAGCCCCAGCATTTT.

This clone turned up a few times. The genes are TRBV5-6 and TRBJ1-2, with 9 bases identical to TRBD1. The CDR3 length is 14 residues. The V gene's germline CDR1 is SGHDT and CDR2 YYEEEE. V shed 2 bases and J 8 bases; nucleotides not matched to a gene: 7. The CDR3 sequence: CASSFPTGGQGYTF. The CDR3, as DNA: TGTGCCAGCAGCTTCCCGACAGGGGGTCAAGGCTACACCTTC.